This paragraph covers one T cell receptor (beta chain) sequence. These data are taken from a study of control samples from healthy donors and cancer patients. After removal of 4 bases from V and 5 bases from J, the junction contained 6 bases not matched to a gene. The CDR3 extends over 14 amino acids. Germline assignment: CDR1 SGHTA and CDR2 FQGTGA. The repertoire was sequenced with immunoSEQ multiplex PCR; TCRdb's copy has only in-frame clones and lacks some. Here the sample spans approximately 72,000 clones, approximately 91% being singletons. This TCR was sampled from a man aged 50 to 60 in good health. The chain recombines TRBV7-3 with TRBJ2-7; 9 nucleotides align to TRBD1. Input material: blood. As DNA, the CDR3 is TGTGCCAGCAGCTGGGGACAGGGTCTAAACGAGCAGTACTTC. It is translated as CASSWGQGLNEQYF. Full variable domain (outside the CDR3, taken from reference TRBV7-3 and TRBJ2-7): GAGVSQTPSNKVTEKGKYVELRCDPISGHTALYWYRQSLGQGPEFLIYFQGTGAADDSGLPNDRFFAVRPEGSVSTLKIQRTERGDSAVYLCASSWGQGLNEQYFGPGTRLTVT.